These 24 T cell receptor beta chains originate from one sample sequenced in a study of CD8 T cells in ankylosing spondylitis. TCRdb independently ran MiXCR on the 5' RACE reads; one entry per CDR3 protein. The table lists around 120,000 distinct CDR3 sequences, roughly 9% of them singletons. The sample comprised blood, either unsorted or a sorted T cell fraction (not recorded which). The receptors were gathered from a male donor with ankylosing spondylitis or in good health (not recorded which).

This clonotype has just a few counts. J is TRBJ2-1 and V is TRBV12-3 or TRBV12-4; 7 bases align to TRBD1. This CDR3 is built from 14 residues. The junction had 7 bases not matched to a gene; V was cut back by 6 bases and J by 5 bases. CDR3: CASSPGQSNNEQFF. The CDR3 DNA reads TGTGCCAGCAGCCCGGGACAGAGTAACAATGAGCAGTTCTTC.

This clonotype was counted at least ten times. CDR3 region: CASSTTITSGSYNEQFF. The CDR3 DNA is TGTGCCAGCAGCACAACCATCACTAGCGGGTCCTACAATGAGCAGTTCTTC. The V gene is TRBV5-6, the J gene TRBJ2-1; 9 nucleotides agree with TRBD2. The J segment lost 1 base and the V segment lost 4 bases, leaving 9 bases of the junction unmatched. The germline V gene has CDR1 SGHDT and CDR2 YYEEEE. The CDR3 consists of 17 residues.

This clonotype was recorded at least ten times. The chain carries TRBV9 and TRBJ1-3, with no clear D. This CDR3 comprises 14 residues. The germline CDR1 and CDR2 sequences are SGDLS and YYNGEE. Trimming removed 0 bases from V and 3 bases from J, with 7 bases in between. This CDR3 reads CASSVDEYGNTIYF. As DNA, the CDR3 is TGTGCCAGCAGCGTAGACGAATATGGAAACACCATATATTTT.

This clonotype was detected ten times or more. The rearrangement uses TRBV7-2 and TRBJ2-3, with 10 bases lining up with TRBD2. The V gene's germline CDR1 is SGHTA and CDR2 FQGNSA. V lost 5 bases, J lost 4 bases, and 12 bases stayed unmatched. The CDR3 runs to 17 residues. CDR3 sequence reads: CASSIRSSGSAPDTQYF. CDR3 nucleotide sequence: TGTGCCAGCAGCATCCGGTCTAGCGGGAGCGCCCCAGATACGCAGTATTTT. Based on the CDR3 plus reference TRBV7-2 and TRBJ2-3, the full variable domain is GAGVSQSPSNKVTEKGKDVELRCDPISGHTALYWYRQSLGQGLEFLIYFQGNSAPDKSGLPSDRFSAERTGGSVSTLTIQRTQQEDSAVYLCASSIRSSGSAPDTQYFGPGTRLTVL.

This clonotype was found many times. This chain links TRBV12-3 or TRBV12-4 with TRBJ2-1, with D perhaps TRBD1 (5 bases). The CDR3 runs to 15 residues. Trimming removed 5 bases from V and 3 bases from J, with 14 bases in between. CDR3 loop: CASSPRDSLYNEQFF. In nucleotides, the CDR3 is TGTGCCAGCAGTCCCCGAGACAGCCTCTACAATGAGCAGTTCTTC.

J is TRBJ2-1 and V is TRBV28; D is ambiguous. The CDR3 covers 13 residues. CDR1 is MDHEN and CDR2 is SYDVKM in the germline V gene. Trimming cost V 6 bases and J 9 bases, with 15 bases left between them. The CDR3 sequence is CASRRLGVGEQFF. Written as DNA, the CDR3 is TGTGCCAGCAGGCGGTTGGGTGTGGGTGAGCAGTTCTTC.

This chain joins TRBV6-2 or TRBV6-3 and TRBJ1-5; TRBD1 might be the D (6 bases). Trimming left V 6 bases short and J 6 bases short, with 21 bases between. The germline CDR1 and CDR2 sequences are MNHEY and SVGEGT. The CDR3 runs 16 residues. The CDR3 loop reads CASSQVGAGIGQPQHF. The CDR3 DNA follows: TGTGCCAGCAGCCAAGTGGGGGCAGGGATCGGTCAGCCCCAGCATTTT.

This clonotype appeared many times. The chain uses TRBV20-1 and TRBJ2-5; D unclear. The CDR3 sequence is 12 residues long. V was shortened by 3 bases and J by 10 bases, with 15 bases between the two germline ends. In germline, CDR1 is DFQATT, CDR2 SNEGSKA (reference sequence). The CDR3 region has the DNA TGCAGTGCTAGGCTGGTCAACTTAGTCCAGTACTTC. This sequence encodes CSARLVNLVQYF.

This clonotype was counted ten times or more. The genes are TRBV12-3 or TRBV12-4 and TRBJ2-1; no clear D gene. Trimming left V 3 bases short and J 7 bases short, with 13 bases between. This CDR3 has 14 amino acids. The CDR3 reads CASSLGPLMNEQFF. DNA of the CDR3: TGTGCCAGCAGTTTGGGCCCCCTGATGAATGAGCAGTTCTTC.

To note about this clonotype: Just one base apart from a much larger clone, this may be a read error. Since no conserved phenylalanine or tryptophan closes the CDR3, a read error is the likely cause. V usage is TRBV28 and J usage is TRBJ2-1; D remains unclear. The CDR3 runs to 11 residues. From germline, CDR1 is MDHEN and CDR2 SYDVKM. Trimming shortened V by 8 bases and J by 12 bases, and 14 bases separated the two germline ends. The CDR3 DNA reads TGTGCCAGCGGACCTCCGTCGCGGCAGTTCTGC. Translation gives CASGPPSRQFC.

The chain joins TRBV9 to TRBJ2-1; TRBD2 matches at 9 bases. In germline, CDR1 is SGDLS, CDR2 YYNGEE. There are 17 residues in the CDR3. The junction had 10 bases not matched to a gene; V was cut back by 4 bases and J by 2 bases. The CDR3 region has the DNA TGTGCCAGCAGCCCTCATCGGCGGGAGGGAACCTACAATGAGCAGTTCTTC. This encodes CASSPHRREGTYNEQFF.

This clonotype was detected many times. The genes are TRBV7-9 and TRBJ2-7; D perhaps matches TRBD1 (6 bases). The germline V and J ends were trimmed by 1 base and 2 bases, with 9 bases remaining between them. Germline values: CDR1 SEHNR, CDR2 FQNEAQ (reference sequence). This CDR3 region has 14 residues. The CDR3 bases are TGTGCCAGCAGCTTAGTGCAGGGGACCTACGAGCAGTACTTC. This codes for CASSLVQGTYEQYF.

This clonotype was observed at least ten times. The V call is TRBV12-3 or TRBV12-4, the J call TRBJ2-1; 12 positions match TRBD1. V was pared by 5 bases and J by 6 bases, with 5 bases of the junction left unmatched. The CDR3 totals 15 residues. The CDR3: CASSGDRGRPNEQFF. CDR3 in DNA: TGTGCCAGCAGTGGGGACAGGGGGCGCCCCAATGAGCAGTTCTTC.

At least ten counts were recorded for this clonotype. This sequence joins TRBV5-1 and TRBJ2-7; 9 bases agree with TRBD2. J gave up 3 bases and V 0 bases, and 4 bases lay outside the gene matches. This CDR3 comprises 15 residues. Germline V lookup: CDR1 SGHRS, CDR2 YFSETQ. The CDR3 region is CASSLELAGDYEQYF. The CDR3 DNA is TGCGCCAGCAGCTTGGAACTAGCGGGTGACTACGAGCAGTACTTC.

The chain links TRBV7-8 to TRBJ2-7; D gene ambiguous. In germline, CDR1 is SGHVS, CDR2 FQNEAQ. Trimming stripped 3 bases from V and 5 bases from J, with 8 bases between. The CDR3 runs to 12 residues. The chain's CDR3 is CASSFMYDEQYF. DNA for the CDR3: TGTGCCAGCAGCTTCATGTATGACGAGCAGTACTTC.

This chain joins TRBV20-1 and TRBJ2-7; TRBD2 matches at 7 bases. V shed 6 bases and J 5 bases; nucleotides not matched to a gene: 7. Germline V gene lookup returns CDR1 DFQATT and CDR2 SNEGSKA (reference sequence). The CDR3 covers 12 residues. CDR3 in DNA: TGCAGTGCCGCGGGGGAGCTCCACGAGCAGTACTTC. It is translated as CSAAGELHEQYF.

The sample holds a few counts of this clonotype. The chain is built from TRBV6-5 and TRBJ2-7; 13 nucleotides match TRBD2. Germline loops: CDR1 MNHEY, CDR2 SVGAGI. J lost 2 bases, V lost 2 bases, and 12 bases had no gene match. The CDR3 loop spans 19 amino acids. CDR3 nucleotides: TGTGCCAGCAGTTACCTCGGGCGCAGGACTAGCGGGAGCCCCTACGAGCAGTACTTC. Translating it yields CASSYLGRRTSGSPYEQYF.

This clonotype was recorded at least ten times. V and J are TRBV11-2 and TRBJ2-1; 13 bases are a match to TRBD2. V was clipped by 5 bases and J by 6 bases; unmatched bases: 4. The CDR3 loop spans 15 amino acids. Germline loops: CDR1 SGHAT, CDR2 FQNNGV. This chain's CDR3 is CASSRGLAGVNEQFF. The CDR3 DNA is TGTGCCAGCAGCCGAGGACTAGCGGGAGTCAATGAGCAGTTCTTC. The whole variable domain, filled in from reference TRBV11-2 and TRBJ2-1, reads EAGVAQSPRYKIIEKRQSVAFWCNPISGHATLYWYQQILGQGPKLLIQFQNNGVVDDSQLPKDRFSAERLKGVDSTLKIQPAKLEDSAVYLCASSRGLAGVNEQFFGPGTRLTVL.

This clonotype was recorded many times. The chain combines TRBV7-2 with TRBJ1-5; TRBD1 matches at 8 bases. Losses at the gene ends were 4 bases for V and 6 bases for J; bases not matched to a gene: 5. Germline assignment: CDR1 SGHTA and CDR2 FQGNSA. CDR3 length equals 14 residues. DNA of the CDR3: TGTGCCAGCAGCTCAACAGGGGGAGGTCAGCCCCAGCATTTT. This translates into CASSSTGGGQPQHF.

The rearrangement uses TRBV12-3 or TRBV12-4 and TRBJ2-1; 11 bases line up with TRBD2. V was pared by 8 bases and J by 4 bases, with 13 bases of the junction left unmatched. This CDR3 spans 17 amino acids. CDR3 protein: CASCCFETSGDYNEQFF. DNA of the CDR3: TGTGCCAGCTGTTGTTTCGAGACTAGCGGGGATTACAATGAGCAGTTCTTC.

This clonotype was seen at least ten times. The chain joins TRBV7-9 to TRBJ1-2, with 9 bases aligning to TRBD1. The CDR3 loop spans 15 amino acids. Germline loops: CDR1 SEHNR, CDR2 FQNEAQ (reference sequence). V gave up 3 bases and J gave up 3 bases; unmatched junction bases: 5. The CDR3 coding sequence is TGTGCCAGCAGCTTCGGGACAGGGAGGCACTATGGCTACACCTTC. This encodes CASSFGTGRHYGYTF.

This clonotype was seen more than once but under ten times. The CDR3 DNA follows: TGTGCCAGCAGCTTAGGCATGGACAGAGCCTACGAGCAGTACTTC. This encodes CASSLGMDRAYEQYF. V usage is TRBV7-2 and J usage is TRBJ2-7; perhaps TRBD1 as D (6 bases). V gave up 1 base and J gave up 2 bases, with 12 bases separating them. CDR1 and CDR2 (germline): SGHTA, FQGNSA. The CDR3 has 15 residues.

This clonotype has ten or more counts. This chain links TRBV5-1 with TRBJ2-3; 11 bases agree with TRBD2. CDR1 is SGHRS, CDR2 YFSETQ, per germline. CDR3 length: 16 amino acids. The V gene end was trimmed by 2 bases and the J gene end by 4 bases; junction bases not matched to a gene: 6. CDR3 nucleotides: TGCGCCAGCAGCTTATTCGTGGGACTAGCGGCAGATACGCAGTATTTT. Its protein product is CASSLFVGLAADTQYF.

This clonotype was seen repeatedly, ten times or more. The chain combines TRBV5-1 with TRBJ2-2; D gene uncertain. CDR1 SGHRS and CDR2 YFSETQ come from the germline V gene. Trimming cost V 0 bases and J 1 base, with 4 bases left between them. The length of the CDR3 is 14 residues. CDR3 sequence (DNA): TGCGCCAGCAGCTTGGGTCAGAACACCGGGGAGCTGTTTTTT. It yields the protein CASSLGQNTGELFF.